What follows are 7 T cell receptor beta chains derived from one specimen sequenced in a study of T cell changes during pregnancy in multiple sclerosis. TCRdb's table, derived via immunoSEQ multiplex PCR, lists solely in-frame clones and lacks some. This table has 40,000 to 55,000 clones, 85% to 90% appearing once. Sequences were derived from peripheral blood, sampled in the first trimester of pregnancy. The receptors derive from a female donor in good health, enrolled as a control in a pregnancy study.

In this sample, this clone turned up once. The genes are TRBV28 and TRBJ2-5; 12 nucleotides match TRBD2. This CDR3 has 16 residues. V was clipped by 6 bases and J by 8 bases; unmatched bases: 13. Germline V gene lookup returns CDR1 MDHEN and CDR2 SYDVKM. This chain's CDR3 is CASSQGILAGGTTQYF. The CDR3 DNA sequence: TGTGCCAGCAGCCAGGGGATACTAGCGGGAGGAACAACCCAGTACTTC.

The V call is TRBV7-9, the J call TRBJ2-7, with 8 nucleotides matching TRBD1. This CDR3 is 14 amino acids long. V shed 5 bases and J 1 base; nucleotides not matched to a gene: 4. The germline gives CDR1 SEHNR, CDR2 FQNEAQ (reference sequence). CDR3 in amino acids: CASSVRTGSYEQYF. The CDR3 DNA reads as TGTGCCAGCAGCGTTAGGACAGGGTCCTACGAGCAGTACTTC.

J is TRBJ1-2 and V is TRBV5-1; 7 nucleotides align to TRBD1. The CDR3 sequence is 12 residues long. The J segment lost 2 bases and the V segment lost 5 bases, leaving 0 bases of the junction unmatched. The germline V gene encodes CDR1 SGHRS and CDR2 YFSETQ. This CDR3 reads CASRDRNYGYTF. DNA of the CDR3: TGCGCCAGCAGGGACAGGAACTATGGCTACACCTTC.

The chain couples TRBV9 to TRBJ2-2; 9 bases match TRBD2. There are 17 residues in the CDR3. Germline V gene lookup returns CDR1 SGDLS and CDR2 YYNGEE. V lost 3 bases to trimming and J lost 6 bases; unmatched junction nucleotides: 12. DNA of the CDR3: TGTGCCAGCAGCGGAGAGGTTTTGAAGCGGGAGGCCGGGGAGCTGTTTTTT. The encoded protein is CASSGEVLKREAGELFF.

Concerning this clone itself: The junction and the germline gene differ at one end; a read error may be behind it. The chain is built from TRBV2 and TRBJ2-3; 7 bases agree with TRBD2. This CDR3 region has 16 residues. Germline CDR1 reads SNHLY; CDR2 reads FYNNEI. DNA of the CDR3: TGTGCCAGCCTACCTCCCAGTGGCGGGAGCAGAGATACGCAGTATTTT. This codes for CASLPPSGGSRDTQYF.

This chain uses TRBV6-5 with TRBJ2-1; possibly TRBD2 for D (5 bases). CDR1 is MNHEY and CDR2 is SVGAGI in the germline V gene. Trimming pared 7 bases from V and 4 bases from J, leaving 14 bases between. The CDR3 contains 14 residues. The CDR3 bases are TGTGCCAGCACCACTAGGGCGGGTTACAATGAGCAGTTCTTC. Protein: CASTTRAGYNEQFF.

This clone appeared once. The V gene is TRBV7-9, the J gene TRBJ2-3; TRBD2 agrees at 10 bases. The germline V gene encodes CDR1 SEHNR and CDR2 FQNEAQ (reference sequence). The CDR3 covers 17 residues. V trimming: 5 bases; J trimming: 3 bases; junction bases outside the gene matches: 11. CDR3 DNA sequence: TGTGCCAGCAGCGCCCCGGGATCTAGCGGGAGAACAGATACGCAGTATTTT. It specifies CASSAPGSSGRTDTQYF. The whole variable domain, filled in from reference TRBV7-9 and TRBJ2-3, reads DTGVSQNPRHKITKRGQNVTFRCDPISEHNRLYWYRQTLGQGPEFLTYFQNEAQLEKSRLLSDRFSAERPKGSFSTLEIQRTEQGDSAMYLCASSAPGSSGRTDTQYFGPGTRLTVL.